This T cell receptor beta chain is drawn from a study of cytomegalovirus exposure and HLA in healthy donors. Study details: There were tens of millions of unique TCRs (from HLA-typed donors) in an early data release.

The PCR contained 60 Vbeta and 13 Jbeta primers. In the source study's methods: Roughly 10 million shared chains were among about 80 million unique TCR beta chains counted in a later analysis. Assay: immunoSEQ multiplex PCR; the TCRdb copy retains only in-frame clones and omits some. The DNA gave D and trimming, while V, J and clone size come from that table. The sample has 25,000 to 35,000 clones. Comments on this clone: The antigen is undetermined.

The study, taken as a whole, reports: According to the study, around 150 TCR beta chains were cytomegalovirus-associated.

V was shortened by 8 bases and J by 0 bases, with 7 bases between the two germline ends. This CDR3 comprises 13 residues. Germline CDR1 and CDR2: MGHDK and SYGVNS. The TCR comes from a man in his forties or fifties in good health and CMV-seronegative. V and J are TRBV25-1 and TRBJ2-2; no reliable D call. The sample taken for sequencing was PBMCs. The CDR3 loop reads CASSGSNTGELFF. CDR3 nucleotide sequence: TGTGCCAGCTCCGGGTCGAACACCGGGGAGCTGTTTTTT.